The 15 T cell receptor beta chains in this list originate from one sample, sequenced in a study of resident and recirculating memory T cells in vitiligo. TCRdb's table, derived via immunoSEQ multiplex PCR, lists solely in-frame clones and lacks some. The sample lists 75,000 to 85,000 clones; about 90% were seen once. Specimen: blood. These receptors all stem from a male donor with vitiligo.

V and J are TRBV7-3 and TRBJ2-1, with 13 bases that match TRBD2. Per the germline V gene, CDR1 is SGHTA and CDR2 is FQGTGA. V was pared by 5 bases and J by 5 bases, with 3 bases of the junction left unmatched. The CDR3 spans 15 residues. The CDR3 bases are TGTGCCAGCAGCGTTACTAGCGGGAGGGACAATGAGCAGTTCTTC. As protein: CASSVTSGRDNEQFF.

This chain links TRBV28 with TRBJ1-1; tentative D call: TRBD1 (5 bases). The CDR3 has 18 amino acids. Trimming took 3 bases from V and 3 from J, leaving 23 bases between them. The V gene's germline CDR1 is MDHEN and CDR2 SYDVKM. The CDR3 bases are TGTGCCAGCAGTTTCGCCCGGGGGGGTTTTCGGTACGACACTGAAGCTTTCTTT. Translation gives CASSFARGGFRYDTEAFF.

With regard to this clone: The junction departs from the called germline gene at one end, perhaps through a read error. CDR3 sequence (DNA): TGTGCCAGCTCCTCCGGGGAGGGGGGCTACGATGAGCAGTTCTTC. Its translation is CASSSGEGGYDEQFF. This chain connects TRBV18 to TRBJ2-1; a possible D gene is TRBD2 (7 bases). The CDR3 length is 15 residues. Germline lookup yields CDR1 KGHSH and CDR2 LQKENI.

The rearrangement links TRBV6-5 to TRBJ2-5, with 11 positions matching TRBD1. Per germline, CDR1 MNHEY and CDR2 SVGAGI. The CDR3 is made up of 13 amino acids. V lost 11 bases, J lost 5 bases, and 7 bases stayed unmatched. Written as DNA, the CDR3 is TGTGCCGCGCGGACAGGGGGCTTGGAGACCCAGTACTTC. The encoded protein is CAARTGGLETQYF.

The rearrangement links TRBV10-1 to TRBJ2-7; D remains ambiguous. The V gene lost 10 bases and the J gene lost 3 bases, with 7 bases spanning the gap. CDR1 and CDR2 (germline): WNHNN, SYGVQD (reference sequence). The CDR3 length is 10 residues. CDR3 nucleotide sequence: TGCGCCATAAAACTCTACGAGCAGTACTTC. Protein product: CAIKLYEQYF.

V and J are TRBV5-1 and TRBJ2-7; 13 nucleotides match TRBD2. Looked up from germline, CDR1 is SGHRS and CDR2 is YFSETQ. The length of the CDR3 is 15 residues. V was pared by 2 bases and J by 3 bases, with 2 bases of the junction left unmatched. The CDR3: CASSLTSGGGYEQYF. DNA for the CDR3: TGCGCCAGCAGCTTAACTAGCGGGGGGGGCTACGAGCAGTACTTC.

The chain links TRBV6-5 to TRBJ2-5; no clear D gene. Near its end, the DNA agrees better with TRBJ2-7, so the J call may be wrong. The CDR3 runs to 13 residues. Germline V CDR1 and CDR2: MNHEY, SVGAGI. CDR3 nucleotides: TGTGCCAGCAGTTACGCGAGCTCCTACGAGCAGTACTTC. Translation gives CASSYASSYEQYF.

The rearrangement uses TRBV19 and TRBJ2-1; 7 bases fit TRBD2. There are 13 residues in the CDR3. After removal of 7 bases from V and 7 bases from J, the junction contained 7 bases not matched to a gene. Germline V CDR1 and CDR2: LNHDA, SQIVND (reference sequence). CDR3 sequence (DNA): TGTGCCAGTAACCGCTGGGGGGGGAATGAGCAGTTCTTC. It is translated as CASNRWGGNEQFF.

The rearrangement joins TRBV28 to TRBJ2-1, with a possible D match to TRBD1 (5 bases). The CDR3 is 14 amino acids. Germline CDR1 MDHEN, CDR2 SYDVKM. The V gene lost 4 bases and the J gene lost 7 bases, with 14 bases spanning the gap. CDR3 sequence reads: CASSSGQGWNEQFF. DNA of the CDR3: TGTGCCAGCAGTTCAGGGCAGGGTTGGAATGAGCAGTTCTTC.

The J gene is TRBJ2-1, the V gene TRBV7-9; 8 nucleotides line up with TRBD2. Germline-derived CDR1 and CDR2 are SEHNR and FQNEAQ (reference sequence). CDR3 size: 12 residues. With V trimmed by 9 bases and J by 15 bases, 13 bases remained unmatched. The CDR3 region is CASWDSPREGFF. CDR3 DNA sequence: TGTGCCAGTTGGGACTCCCCCCGGGAGGGGTTCTTC. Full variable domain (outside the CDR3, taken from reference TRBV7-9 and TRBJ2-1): DTGVSQNPRHKITKRGQNVTFRCDPISEHNRLYWYRQTLGQGPEFLTYFQNEAQLEKSRLLSDRFSAERPKGSFSTLEIQRTEQGDSAMYLCASWDSPREGFFGPGTRLTVL.

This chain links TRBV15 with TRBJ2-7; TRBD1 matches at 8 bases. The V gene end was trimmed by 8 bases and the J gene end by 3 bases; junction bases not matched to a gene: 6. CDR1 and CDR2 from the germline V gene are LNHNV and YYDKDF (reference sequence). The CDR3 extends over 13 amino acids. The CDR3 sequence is CATHGQGLYEQYF. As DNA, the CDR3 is TGTGCCACCCACGGACAGGGACTCTACGAGCAGTACTTC.

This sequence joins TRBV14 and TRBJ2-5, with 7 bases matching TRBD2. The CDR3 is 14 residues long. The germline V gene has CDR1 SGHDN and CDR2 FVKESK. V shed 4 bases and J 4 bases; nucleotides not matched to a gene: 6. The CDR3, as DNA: TGTGCCAGCAGCCGACTAGCTGGGAGAGAGACCCAGTACTTC. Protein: CASSRLAGRETQYF.

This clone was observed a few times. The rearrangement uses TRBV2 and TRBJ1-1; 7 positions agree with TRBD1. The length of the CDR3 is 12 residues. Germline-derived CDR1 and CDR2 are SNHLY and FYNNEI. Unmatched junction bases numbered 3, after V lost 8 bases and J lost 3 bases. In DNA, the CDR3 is TGTGCCAGCCGGGACAGCCACACTGAAGCTTTCTTT. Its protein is CASRDSHTEAFF. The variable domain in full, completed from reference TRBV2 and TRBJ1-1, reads EPEVTQTPSHQVTQMGQEVILRCVPISNHLYFYWYRQILGQKVEFLVSFYNNEISEKSEIFDDQFSVERPDGSNFTLKIRSTKLEDSAMYFCASRDSHTEAFFGQGTRLTVV.

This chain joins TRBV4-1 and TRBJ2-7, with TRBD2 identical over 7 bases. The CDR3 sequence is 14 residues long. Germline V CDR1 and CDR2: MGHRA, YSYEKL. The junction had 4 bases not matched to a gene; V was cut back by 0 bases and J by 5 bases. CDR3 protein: CASSQESGVDEQYF. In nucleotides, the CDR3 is TGCGCCAGCAGCCAAGAAAGCGGGGTTGACGAGCAGTACTTC.

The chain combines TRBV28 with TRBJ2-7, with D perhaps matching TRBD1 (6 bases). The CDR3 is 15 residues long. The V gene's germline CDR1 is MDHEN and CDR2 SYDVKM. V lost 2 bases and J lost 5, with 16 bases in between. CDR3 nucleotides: TGTGCCAGCAGTTTAGGTTGGGACACTCCCCACGAGCAGTACTTC. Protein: CASSLGWDTPHEQYF.